Here is one TCR beta chain with its context. The source of the sample is a study of cytotoxic CD8 clonotypes in ibrutinib-treated CLL. This CDR3 contains 15 residues. Trimming cost V 6 bases and J 0 bases, with 13 bases left between them. CDR1 is SGHTA and CDR2 is FQGNSA in the germline V gene. The method was immunoSEQ multiplex PCR; TCRdb's version includes in-frame clones alone and lacks a portion of them. This sample has 140,000 or so clones, with about four fifths found just once. This receptor was taken from a human donor with chronic lymphocytic leukemia. The chain is built from TRBV7-2 and TRBJ2-3; TRBD1 is a possible D gene (6 bases). Specimen: PBMCs, collected after 12 months of ibrutinib treatment. Here the CDR3 reads CASRYPTGSTDTQYF. The CDR3 DNA is TGTGCCAGCAGGTACCCTACAGGGAGCACAGATACGCAGTATTTT.